One and the same sample provided the 11 T cell receptor beta chains below, sequenced in a study of blood T cell repertoires in COVID-19. Measured with immunoSEQ multiplex PCR; TCRdb has only the in-frame clones, and not every one. The sample gives about 330,000 clones, about 89% of which show up once; roughly 6.7% is in the top ten. Specimen: peripheral blood. The receptors shown here come from a man aged 18-30 years who had recovered from COVID-19.

The sample holds one count of this clone. The chain is built from TRBV6-5 and TRBJ1-5, with a weak D call TRBD1 (6 bases). The CDR3 runs 16 residues. Germline-derived CDR1 and CDR2 are MNHEY and SVGAGI. Trimming removed 2 bases at V and 3 bases at J, with 14 bases between. In nucleotides, the CDR3 is TGTGCCAGCAGTTACGCCCCGACAGGCGACAATCAGCCCCAGCATTTT. This codes for CASSYAPTGDNQPQHF.

CDR3 loop: CASSIGLAEGDTQYF. DNA of the CDR3: TGTGCCAGTAGTATAGGACTAGCGGAAGGAGATACGCAGTATTTT. The genes are TRBV19 and TRBJ2-3; 9 nucleotides match TRBD2. The CDR3 sequence is 15 residues long. V shed 1 base and J 5 bases; nucleotides not matched to a gene: 4. In germline, CDR1 is LNHDA, CDR2 SQIVND (reference sequence).

The chain uses TRBV6-1 and TRBJ2-2, with 7 bases identical to TRBD1. Germline V gives CDR1 MNHNS, CDR2 SASEGT. The V gene end was trimmed by 2 bases and the J gene end by 0 bases; junction bases not matched to a gene: 6. This CDR3 region has 17 residues. This chain's CDR3 is CASSERFGTANTGELFF. DNA for the CDR3: TGTGCCAGCAGTGAAAGGTTTGGGACAGCGAACACCGGGGAGCTGTTTTTT.

The chain recombines TRBV6-1 with TRBJ2-3; tentatively, D is TRBD1 (5 bases). This CDR3 is 17 amino acids long. V shed 4 bases and J shed 0 bases, with 17 bases lying between them. Germline CDR1 and CDR2: MNHNS and SASEGT. The CDR3 DNA follows: TGTGCCAGCAGTGGCCGTGAGACAGAATCTAGCACAGATACGCAGTATTTT. Its translation is CASSGRETESSTDTQYF.

The chain employs TRBV11-2 and TRBJ2-5; weak D call: TRBD2 (6 bases). V gave up 0 bases and J gave up 5 bases, with 13 bases separating them. Germline CDR1 SGHAT, CDR2 FQNNGV. The CDR3 has 15 amino acids. The CDR3 region is CASSLDAGIRETQYF. In DNA, the CDR3 is TGTGCCAGCAGCTTAGACGCGGGGATAAGGGAGACCCAGTACTTC.

The rearrangement joins TRBV11-1 to TRBJ2-2; possibly TRBD1 for D (6 bases). Trimming left V 4 bases short and J 1 base short, with 13 bases between. The CDR3 runs to 16 residues. Germline values: CDR1 SGHAT, CDR2 FQDESV (reference sequence). The CDR3 DNA sequence: TGTGCCAGCAGCTCCCGAAGGACAGAGAACACCGGGGAGCTGTTTTTT. Amino acids: CASSSRRTENTGELFF.

The chain links TRBV4-3 to TRBJ2-3, with D maybe TRBD1 (5 bases). Per germline, CDR1 LGHNA and CDR2 YSLEER. V was shortened by 0 bases and J by 0 bases, with 7 bases between the two germline ends. The CDR3 sequence is 15 residues long. CDR3 sequence: CASSQETASTDTQYF. The CDR3 nucleotides read TGCGCCAGCAGCCAAGAGACAGCGAGCACAGATACGCAGTATTTT.

The CDR3: CASSTGTGDNEQYF. In DNA form, the CDR3 reads TGTGCCAGCAGTACCGGGACAGGGGATAACGAGCAGTACTTC. The chain employs TRBV2 and TRBJ2-7; 10 bases map to TRBD1. The CDR3 length is 14 residues. V shed 5 bases and J 5 bases; nucleotides not matched to a gene: 6. Per the germline V gene, CDR1 is SNHLY and CDR2 is FYNNEI. Looking up the rest from reference TRBV2 and TRBJ2-7 gives the full variable domain: EPEVTQTPSHQVTQMGQEVILRCVPISNHLYFYWYRQILGQKVEFLVSFYNNEISEKSEIFDDQFSVERPDGSNFTLKIRSTKLEDSAMYFCASSTGTGDNEQYFGPGTRLTVT.

CDR3 nucleotides: TGTGCCAGCAGCTTGGGACTAGTAATCGATGAGCAGTTCTTC. Translating gives CASSLGLVIDEQFF. The rearrangement uses TRBV7-9 and TRBJ2-1; 8 bases are shared with TRBD2. The CDR3 runs 14 residues. Germline V gives CDR1 SEHNR, CDR2 FQNEAQ (reference sequence). Losses at the gene ends were 3 bases for V and 8 bases for J; bases not matched to a gene: 6. The full variable domain, with the rest looked up from reference TRBV7-9 and TRBJ2-1, is DTGVSQNPRHKITKRGQNVTFRCDPISEHNRLYWYRQTLGQGPEFLTYFQNEAQLEKSRLLSDRFSAERPKGSFSTLEIQRTEQGDSAMYLCASSLGLVIDEQFFGPGTRLTVL.

The V and J genes are TRBV11-3 and TRBJ2-3; the D gene is possibly TRBD1 (6 bases). The CDR3 loop spans 14 amino acids. V was cut by 5 bases and J by 2 bases, with 11 bases left in between. CDR1 and CDR2 from the germline V gene are SGHNT and YENEEA. DNA of the CDR3: TGTGCCAGCAGCCCCTCAGGGGCCACAGATACGCAGTATTTT. Amino acid sequence: CASSPSGATDTQYF.

The rearrangement uses TRBV15 and TRBJ2-1, with D maybe TRBD2 (5 bases). CDR3 length: 15 residues. CDR1 and CDR2 (germline): LNHNV, YYDKDF (reference sequence). Trimming left V 1 base short and J 8 bases short, with 15 bases between. The CDR3 region has the DNA TGTGCCACCAGCAGAGGCAATAGCGCGGCGGATGAGCAGTTCTTC. As protein: CATSRGNSAADEQFF.